This TCR beta chain was profiled in a study of human T cells and chemical hapten exposure. Background on the study: Enrolled patients were predominantly female and had alopecia areata, totalis or universalis. Slight differences in pooled library volume were the main source of varying TCR yields across samples.

Time point of the sample: patch test 3, about 24 weeks after DPC sensitization. Indicated treatment: therapeutic diphenylcyclopropenone sensitization with weekly scalp DPC. The V gene's germline CDR1 is LGHNA and CDR2 YSLEER. The CDR3 is 14 amino acids. The V and J ends lost 4 bases and 0 bases, in that order; junction bases with no gene match: 2. TCRdb reprocessed the RACE reads with MiXCR, giving one entry per CDR3 protein. The sample has 210,000 or so distinct CDR3 sequences; approximately 24% are singletons. This clonotype originated in a woman in her thirties or forties with alopecia areata. Some clones in this sample may be carry-over from other donors' samples. V gene TRBV4-3 combines with J gene TRBJ2-5; 7 bases line up with TRBD2. The sequences come from whole blood, collected in connection with sensitization to the hapten diphenylcyclopropenone (DPC). The CDR3 bases are TGCGCCAGCAGCCGAGCGGGGAACCAAGAGACCCAGTACTTC. This codes for CASSRAGNQETQYF.